Below are 15 T cell receptor beta chains sequenced from a single sample in a study of blood T cell repertoires in COVID-19. The data were produced by immunoSEQ multiplex PCR, yet TCRdb's version contains in-frame clones alone and is incomplete. The sample records roughly 190,000 clones, 70% to 85% being singletons. The specimen sequenced was PBMCs or T cells enriched from blood (not recorded which). These receptor sequences come from a woman aged 25 to 39 who had recovered from COVID-19.

The chain joins TRBV27 to TRBJ1-5, with 8 bases identical to TRBD1. Germline CDR1 and CDR2: MNHEY and SMNVEV (reference sequence). The CDR3 extends over 13 amino acids. V was pared by 8 bases and J by 3 bases, with 3 bases of the junction left unmatched. CDR3 sequence reads: CASRTGLNQPQHF. Written as DNA, the CDR3 is TGTGCCAGCCGGACAGGGCTCAATCAGCCCCAGCATTTT.

About this clone itself: The junction does not match germline at one end; this may be a read error. The chain couples TRBV7-7 to TRBJ1-3; 8 positions agree with TRBD1. Germline V gene data show CDR1 as SSHAT and CDR2 as FNYEAQ (reference sequence). The CDR3 is 15 amino acids. DNA of the CDR3: TGTGCTAGCAGCTTGGAGACAGGGGTTGGAAACACCATATATTTT. Protein product: CASSLETGVGNTIYF.

The chain couples TRBV18 to TRBJ2-3, with D possibly matching TRBD2 (5 bases). This CDR3 region has 16 residues. Germline V gene lookup returns CDR1 KGHSH and CDR2 LQKENI. V lost 2 bases and J 0 bases, leaving 12 bases between the germline ends. The CDR3 region has the DNA TGTGCCAGCTCACCAGGAAGAAGGACTAGCACAGATACGCAGTATTTT. It specifies CASSPGRRTSTDTQYF.

The chain uses TRBV19 and TRBJ1-2; 9 positions match TRBD1. V was pared by 1 base and J by 3 bases, with 6 bases of the junction left unmatched. This CDR3 is built from 16 residues. CDR1 LNHDA and CDR2 SQIVND come from the germline V gene (reference sequence). CDR3 bases: TGTGCCAGTAGTATAGGTGGGACAGGGTACGACTATGGCTACACCTTC. It yields the protein CASSIGGTGYDYGYTF.

This clone was recorded only once. V and J are TRBV5-4 and TRBJ1-2, with 11 bases matching TRBD1. CDR3 length: 17 residues. The junction had 14 bases not matched to a gene; V was cut back by 7 bases and J by 3 bases. Germline assignment: CDR1 SGHNT and CDR2 YYREEE (reference sequence). The DNA for the CDR3 is TGTGCCAGCCGTCGGACAGGGGGCGAAATGGGGGACTATGGCTACACCTTC. Protein sequence: CASRRTGGEMGDYGYTF.

The V gene is TRBV28, the J gene TRBJ2-1, with 8 positions matching TRBD2. V lost 6 bases and J lost 12; bases outside the gene matches: 10. The CDR3 has 13 residues. Germline V gene sequence: CDR1 MDHEN, CDR2 SYDVKM. The CDR3 here is CASSPGTRGGQFF. CDR3 DNA sequence: TGTGCCAGCAGCCCCGGGACTAGAGGGGGGCAGTTCTTC.

The CDR3 DNA reads TGCGCCAGCAGCTTGGGAGTCAGAACAGACACTGAAGCTTTCTTT. Translation: CASSLGVRTDTEAFF. The chain is built from TRBV5-1 and TRBJ1-1; D unresolved. Germline lookup yields CDR1 SGHRS and CDR2 YFSETQ. V was cut by 0 bases and J by 3 bases, with 12 bases left in between. The CDR3 loop spans 15 amino acids.

This clone was seen a few times. This sample also contains other DNA sequences that code for the same CDR3. The chain uses TRBV28 and TRBJ1-2; D remains unclear. V lost 2 bases and J lost 1, with 8 bases in between. Germline V gene data show CDR1 as MDHEN and CDR2 as SYDVKM. The length of the CDR3 is 14 residues. CDR3 coding DNA: TGTGCCAGCAGTTTAAGACGGGATAACTATGGCTACACCTTC. Translated, it gives CASSLRRDNYGYTF.

This chain links TRBV2 with TRBJ1-5; TRBD1 is a possible D gene (5 bases). The CDR3 spans 11 residues. Trimming pared 4 bases from V and 7 bases from J, leaving 5 bases between. Germline-derived CDR1 and CDR2 are SNHLY and FYNNEI. This CDR3 reads CASSAGQPQHF. The CDR3 coding sequence is TGTGCCAGCAGTGCAGGGCAGCCCCAGCATTTT.

The chain combines TRBV6-5 with TRBJ1-4; tentatively, D is TRBD1 (6 bases). CDR1 MNHEY and CDR2 SVGAGI come from the germline V gene. V lost 2 bases and J lost 4, with 11 bases in between. The CDR3 is made up of 15 amino acids. The CDR3 loop reads CASSYLDSNNEKLFF. The CDR3 DNA reads TGTGCCAGCAGTTACCTGGACAGCAATAATGAAAAACTGTTTTTT.

The chain uses TRBV30 and TRBJ2-5; D may be TRBD2 (5 bases). Germline V gene lookup returns CDR1 GTSNPN and CDR2 SVGIG (reference sequence). The CDR3 length is 12 residues. V lost 0 bases and J lost 5, with 7 bases in between. The CDR3 is CAWSVLEETQYF. The CDR3 DNA is TGTGCCTGGAGTGTACTAGAGGAGACCCAGTACTTC.

This chain joins TRBV7-8 and TRBJ2-1; TRBD2 matches 9 bases. Germline V gene lookup returns CDR1 SGHVS and CDR2 FQNEAQ. The J segment lost 7 bases and the V segment lost 6 bases, leaving 7 bases of the junction unmatched. This CDR3 is built from 14 residues. This CDR3 reads CASRPTSGQNEQFF. In DNA, the CDR3 is TGTGCCAGCAGGCCGACTAGCGGTCAAAATGAGCAGTTCTTC.

V gene TRBV27 combines with J gene TRBJ1-2; 7 positions match TRBD1. J gave up 7 bases and V 3 bases, and 5 bases lay outside the gene matches. CDR3 length: 13 residues. Germline assignment: CDR1 MNHEY and CDR2 SMNVEV (reference sequence). CDR3 DNA: TGTGCCAGCAGTTTTGACAGGGTCGGTGGCTACACCTTC. The encoded protein is CASSFDRVGGYTF.

This chain links TRBV6-2 or TRBV6-3 with TRBJ2-7; no clear D gene. The CDR3 has 11 amino acids. CDR1 and CDR2 (germline): MNHEY, SVGEGT. The V end was cut by 5 bases, the J end by 1 base, with 3 bases between. CDR3 sequence reads: CASSVSYEQYF. CDR3 bases: TGTGCCAGCAGTGTATCCTACGAGCAGTACTTC.

This clone was observed once. The rearrangement joins TRBV24-1 to TRBJ2-5, with 16 bases lining up with TRBD2. V shed 1 base, J shed 5 bases, and the junction held 15 bases outside the gene matches. Germline V gives CDR1 KGHDR, CDR2 SFDVKD. This CDR3 is built from 21 residues. The CDR3 loop reads CATSDLWPGTSGRAVEETQYF. Written as DNA, the CDR3 is TGTGCCACCAGTGATTTATGGCCAGGGACTAGCGGGAGGGCCGTTGAGGAGACCCAGTACTTC.